At least ten counts were recorded for the clone carrying this TCR beta chain. The antigen remains undetermined. This entry is derived from a study of regulatory T cells in long-lasting Graves disease. Time point given: persistent/refractory GD, antithyroid drugs over 5 years with positive TRAb. Isolated PBMC RNA provided the starting material for the TCR library. Graves' disease diagnosis was established per American Thyroid Association guidelines. Points from the study as a whole: Persistent disease was characterized by preferential usage of TRBV28, TRBJ1-2 and TRBJ2-5.

The length of the CDR3 is 15 residues. Germline CDR1 is SGHTA and CDR2 is FQGTGA. V shed 2 bases and J shed 1 base, with 11 bases lying between them. According to the study, TCR beta libraries were built with iRepertoire HTBI primers and CDR3-region Arm-PCR. TCRdb re-called the multiplex PCR reads through MiXCR, storing one row per CDR3 protein. The repertoire holds 500,000 to 800,000 distinct CDR3 sequences, around 30% seen once, with 40% to 50% in the top ten. The source material was peripheral blood mononuclear cells (PBMCs), sampled when the disease was refractory, from a patient treated with antithyroid drugs. The TCR sequence derives from a female donor with Graves disease. The J gene is TRBJ1-1, the V gene TRBV7-3; D is perhaps TRBD1 (6 bases). The CDR3 region is CASSLGGHQNTEAFF. In DNA form, the CDR3 reads TGTGCCAGCAGCTTAGGGGGCCACCAGAACACTGAAGCTTTCTTT.